The 26 T cell receptor beta chains below come from one sample, sequenced in a study of technical replicates of blood from four donors. The protocol was immunoSEQ multiplex PCR, while the TCRdb copy is restricted to in-frame clones and leaves out a portion. The sample consists of around 81,000 clones, approximately 95% of them appearing once. Input material: T cells isolated from PBMCs. Receptors were obtained from a human donor in good health.

This clone was detected only once. This rearrangement joins TRBV2 to TRBJ2-2; perhaps TRBD1 as D (6 bases). CDR3 length: 13 residues. Germline CDR1 is SNHLY and CDR2 is FYNNEI. Trimming shortened V by 4 bases and J by 7 bases, and 10 bases separated the two germline ends. The CDR3 coding sequence is TGTGCCAGCAGTGCCCAGGGGATCGGGGAGCTGTTTTTT. Translation gives CASSAQGIGELFF.

This clone was detected once. The V call is TRBV9, the J call TRBJ1-2, with 9 bases that match TRBD1. This CDR3 region has 14 residues. The germline CDR1 and CDR2 sequences are SGDLS and YYNGEE. J lost 4 bases, V lost 4 bases, and 5 bases had no gene match. CDR3 sequence (DNA): TGTGCCAGCAGCCGTGGACAGGGGACCTATGGCTACACCTTC. Translation: CASSRGQGTYGYTF.

This chain uses TRBV19 with TRBJ2-2; TRBD1 might be the D (6 bases). This CDR3 spans 14 amino acids. Germline V gene sequence: CDR1 LNHDA, CDR2 SQIVND (reference sequence). The V end lost 5 bases, the J end lost 5 bases, and 12 bases lay between the germline ends. In DNA form, the CDR3 reads TGTGCCAGTAGTCGGACAGACCTTACCGGGGAGCTGTTTTTT. Amino acid sequence: CASSRTDLTGELFF.

V and J are TRBV7-9 and TRBJ2-7; tentatively, D is TRBD2 (6 bases). Looked up from germline, CDR1 is SEHNR and CDR2 is FQNEAQ (reference sequence). This CDR3 comprises 14 residues. The V end was cut by 8 bases, the J end by 5 bases, with 19 bases between. DNA for the CDR3: TGTGCCAGCGTTTCGGGAGTATCCATCGACGAGCAGTACTTC. Translation gives CASVSGVSIDEQYF.

The rearrangement links TRBV5-1 to TRBJ2-1; 9 bases align to TRBD2. Looked up from germline, CDR1 is SGHRS and CDR2 is YFSETQ. V lost 6 bases to trimming and J lost 7 bases; unmatched junction nucleotides: 8. This CDR3 region has 14 residues. For the CDR3, the DNA is TGCGCCAGCAATTCTCAGCGGGAGGTTAATGAGCAGTTCTTC. Amino acid sequence: CASNSQREVNEQFF.

The chain joins TRBV28 to TRBJ1-2; D is possibly TRBD1 (5 bases). V lost 2 bases and J lost 5, with 12 bases in between. The germline V gene has CDR1 MDHEN and CDR2 SYDVKM. The CDR3 runs to 14 residues. CDR3 protein: CASSLAGRDYGYTF. CDR3 sequence (DNA): TGTGCCAGCAGTTTAGCGGGACGGGATTATGGCTACACCTTC.

The DNA of the CDR3 is TGTGCCAGCAGGTTTTACAGGGACACCGGGGAGCTGTTTTTT. Translated, it gives CASRFYRDTGELFF. This rearrangement joins TRBV5-8 to TRBJ2-2; perhaps TRBD1 as D (6 bases). Germline CDR1 and CDR2: SGHTS and YDEGEE. The CDR3 has 14 amino acids. V was shortened by 5 bases and J by 3 bases, with 11 bases between the two germline ends.

This clone was picked up one time. Here the CDR3 DNA reads TGTGCCAGCAGGCTAAGACAGGGCTACGAGCAGTACTTC. Protein sequence: CASRLRQGYEQYF. The V call is TRBV2, the J call TRBJ2-7; 7 bases fit TRBD1. Trimming removed 6 bases from V and 3 bases from J; junction bases left unmatched: 5. CDR3 size: 13 residues. Germline CDR1 reads SNHLY; CDR2 reads FYNNEI.

V usage is TRBV21-1 and J usage is TRBJ2-3; no check of the table's D call, TRBD2, against the DNA was made. TRBV21-1 constitutes a pseudogene. The length of the CDR3 is 19 residues. The CDR3 sequence: CASTDLDGGLAGGADTQYF. The DNA for the CDR3 is TGTGCCAGCACCGACCTTGACGGAGGACTAGCGGGTGGTGCAGATACGCAGTATTTT.

The rearrangement links TRBV23-1 to TRBJ1-1, with D uncertain. TRBV23-1 is assigned to the ORF class and has an uncertain function. The CDR3 has 20 amino acids. Between the trimmed V and J ends, which lost 0 bases and 1 base, there was a span of 24 bases. Here the CDR3 DNA reads TGCGCCAGCAGTCAATCGGAGGGAAGGCACCGTTGGAAACAGAACACTGAAGCTTTCTTT. It is translated as CASSQSEGRHRWKQNTEAFF.

The CDR3: CASTPPTGKDNEQFF. The DNA for the CDR3 is TGTGCCAGTACTCCCCCGACAGGGAAGGACAATGAGCAGTTCTTC. The chain has TRBV19 and TRBJ2-1; TRBD1 aligns across 7 bases. J was trimmed by 5 bases and V by 7 bases; bases with no gene match: 11. The germline gives CDR1 LNHDA, CDR2 SQIVND (reference sequence). This CDR3 has 15 residues.

The CDR3 here is CASLGLAGGTEQFF. The CDR3 DNA follows: TGTGCCAGTTTAGGACTAGCGGGAGGGACTGAGCAGTTCTTC. The chain uses TRBV19 and TRBJ2-1, with 15 positions matching TRBD2. The CDR3 has 14 residues. V lost 8 bases and J lost 9; bases outside the gene matches: 5. The V gene's germline CDR1 is LNHDA and CDR2 SQIVND (reference sequence).

The chain carries TRBV19 and TRBJ2-7; perhaps TRBD1 as D (5 bases). V shed 5 bases and J shed 4 bases, with 9 bases lying between them. The CDR3 contains 12 residues. Looked up from germline, CDR1 is LNHDA and CDR2 is SQIVND (reference sequence). The CDR3 region has the DNA TGTGCCAGTAGTCCGAACAGGTACGAGCAGTACTTC. This gives the protein CASSPNRYEQYF.

This chain links TRBV2 with TRBJ2-7; D possibly corresponds to TRBD1 (5 bases). The CDR3 loop spans 14 amino acids. Per the germline V gene, CDR1 is SNHLY and CDR2 is FYNNEI. Trimming removed 4 bases from V and 0 bases from J, with 10 bases in between. In nucleotides, the CDR3 is TGTGCCAGCAGTGGTTCAGGGTCCTCCTACGAGCAGTACTTC. Its translation: CASSGSGSSYEQYF.

The chain joins TRBV10-1 to TRBJ2-7; the match to TRBD1 covers 9 bases. CDR1 WNHNN and CDR2 SYGVQD come from the germline V gene (reference sequence). The CDR3 contains 15 residues. With 9 bases clipped from V and 5 bases from J, the junction kept 14 bases outside the gene matches. CDR3 in amino acids: CAREGQGTSFHEQYF. The CDR3 nucleotides read TGCGCCAGAGAGGGACAGGGAACGTCTTTCCACGAGCAGTACTTC.

This clone has just one count. The chain uses TRBV4-2 and TRBJ2-7; D might be TRBD1 (5 bases). Germline V gene sequence: CDR1 LGHNA, CDR2 YNFKEQ. Trimming took 5 bases from V and 2 from J, leaving 16 bases between them. The CDR3 totals 15 residues. The CDR3 is CASSWTQSNPYEQYF. The CDR3, as DNA: TGTGCCAGCAGCTGGACACAATCTAACCCCTACGAGCAGTACTTC.

The chain employs TRBV27 and TRBJ1-5; possibly TRBD1 for D (5 bases). V gave up 2 bases and J gave up 7 bases, with 9 bases separating them. Germline values: CDR1 MNHEY, CDR2 SMNVEV (reference sequence). The CDR3 consists of 13 residues. The CDR3 nucleotides are TGTGCCAGCAGTTTACAGACAGAACAGCCCCAGCATTTT. Its protein product is CASSLQTEQPQHF.

V usage is TRBV2 and J usage is TRBJ1-1; D perhaps matches TRBD1 (6 bases). The germline gives CDR1 SNHLY, CDR2 FYNNEI. The CDR3 length is 16 residues. V was shortened by 2 bases and J by 1 base, with 14 bases between the two germline ends. The DNA for the CDR3 is TGTGCCAGCAGTGAAAGGGAGGGAGGGGGGAACACTGAAGCTTTCTTT. It translates to CASSEREGGGNTEAFF.

The V and J genes are TRBV28 and TRBJ1-1, with 7 bases that match TRBD1. Germline lookup yields CDR1 MDHEN and CDR2 SYDVKM. The CDR3 spans 14 residues. J was trimmed by 3 bases and V by 8 bases; bases with no gene match: 9. CDR3 DNA: TGTGCCAGCCACCCGGACAGGTTAGACACTGAAGCTTTCTTT. As protein: CASHPDRLDTEAFF.

V usage is TRBV13 and J usage is TRBJ1-1, with no clear D. The ends were cut back, 2 bases at V and 9 bases at J, with 4 bases in the middle. The germline gives CDR1 PRHDT, CDR2 FYEKMQ (reference sequence). This CDR3 comprises 10 residues. As DNA, the CDR3 is TGTGCCAGCAGCTTATATAAAGCTTTCTTT. Translating it yields CASSLYKAFF.

The CDR3 coding sequence is TGTGCCAGCTACAATCAAGCGGGGTACTCCTACAATGAGCAGTTCTTC. Translated, it gives CASYNQAGYSYNEQFF. The J gene is TRBJ2-1, the V gene TRBV2, with 7 bases identical to TRBD2. The V segment lost 8 bases and the J segment 0 bases; nucleotides outside the gene matches: 10. The CDR3 length is 16 residues. The germline gives CDR1 SNHLY, CDR2 FYNNEI. The complete variable domain, with remaining parts taken from reference TRBV2 and TRBJ2-1, reads EPEVTQTPSHQVTQMGQEVILRCVPISNHLYFYWYRQILGQKVEFLVSFYNNEISEKSEIFDDQFSVERPDGSNFTLKIRSTKLEDSAMYFCASYNQAGYSYNEQFFGPGTRLTVL.

V usage is TRBV6-1 and J usage is TRBJ1-2; the D is unclear. V lost 2 bases and J lost 6, with 16 bases in between. This CDR3 has 15 amino acids. Germline CDR1 is MNHNS and CDR2 is SASEGT. This chain's CDR3 is CASSEPGPPKDGYTF. The CDR3 DNA reads TGTGCCAGCAGTGAACCTGGGCCCCCAAAGGATGGCTACACCTTC.

This clone appeared a single time. V gene TRBV5-6 combines with J gene TRBJ1-3, with D tentatively TRBD1 (5 bases). Germline CDR1 SGHDT, CDR2 YYEEEE. V was clipped by 2 bases and J by 2 bases, with 14 bases between them. The CDR3 is made up of 16 amino acids. This CDR3 is CASSLVRGLPGNTIYF. The CDR3 DNA reads as TGTGCCAGCAGCTTAGTAAGGGGCCTACCTGGAAACACCATATATTTT.

The genes are TRBV28 and TRBJ2-7; TRBD2 matches 7 bases. V lost 5 bases, J lost 4 bases, and 8 bases stayed unmatched. This CDR3 is built from 14 residues. Germline assignment: CDR1 MDHEN and CDR2 SYDVKM. The CDR3 spells CASSLGGSGYEQYF. CDR3 nucleotide sequence: TGTGCCAGCAGTCTGGGGGGGAGTGGATACGAGCAGTACTTC. Using reference TRBV28 and TRBJ2-7 for the parts outside the CDR3, the full variable domain is DVKVTQSSRYLVKRTGEKVFLECVQDMDHENMFWYRQDPGLGLRLIYFSYDVKMKEKGDIPEGYSVSREKKERFSLILESASTNQTSMYLCASSLGGSGYEQYFGPGTRLTVT.

V usage is TRBV5-4 and J usage is TRBJ1-2; the match to TRBD1 covers 9 bases. Looked up from germline, CDR1 is SGHNT and CDR2 is YYREEE (reference sequence). The CDR3 sequence is 12 residues long. V lost 3 bases to trimming and J lost 8 bases; unmatched junction nucleotides: 2. This chain's CDR3 is CASSSGTGGYTF. CDR3 coding DNA: TGTGCCAGCAGCTCAGGGACAGGGGGCTACACCTTC. Supplemented by reference TRBV5-4 and TRBJ1-2, the full variable domain reads ETGVTQSPTHLIKTRGQQVTLRCSSQSGHNTVSWYQQALGQGPQFIFQYYREEENGRGNFPPRFSGLQFPNYSSELNVNALELDDSALYLCASSSGTGGYTFGSGTRLTVV.

The CDR3 region has the DNA TGTGCCAGCAGCTGGGACATGAACACTGAAGCTTTCTTT. It is translated as CASSWDMNTEAFF. The rearrangement joins TRBV13 to TRBJ1-1; weak D call: TRBD1 (6 bases). Trimming took off 4 bases at V and 0 bases at J, with 6 bases between the two ends. Germline CDR1 reads PRHDT; CDR2 reads FYEKMQ (reference sequence). The CDR3 is 13 residues long. Using reference TRBV13 and TRBJ1-1 for the parts outside the CDR3, the full variable domain is AAGVIQSPRHLIKEKRETATLKCYPIPRHDTVYWYQQGPGQDPQFLISFYEKMQSDKGSIPDRFSAQQFSDYHSELNMSSLELGDSALYFCASSWDMNTEAFFGQGTRLTVV.